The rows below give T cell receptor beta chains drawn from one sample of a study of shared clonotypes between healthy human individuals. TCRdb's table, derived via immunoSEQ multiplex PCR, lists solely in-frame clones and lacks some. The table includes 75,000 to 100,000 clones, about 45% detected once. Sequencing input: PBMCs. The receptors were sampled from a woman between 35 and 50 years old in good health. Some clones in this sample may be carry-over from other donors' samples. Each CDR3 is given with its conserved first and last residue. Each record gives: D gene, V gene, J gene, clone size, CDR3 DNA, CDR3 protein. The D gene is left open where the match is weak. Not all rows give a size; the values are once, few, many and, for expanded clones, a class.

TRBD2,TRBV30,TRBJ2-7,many,TGTGCCTGGAGTGGTAGCGGGGACACCGCCGAGCAGTACTTC,CAWSGSGDTAEQYF
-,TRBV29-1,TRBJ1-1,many,TGCAGCGTTGGAGACACTGAAGCTTTCTTT,CSVGDTEAFF
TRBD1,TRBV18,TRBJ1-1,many,TGTGCCAGCTCACCGGGACAGGGCACTGAAGCTTTCTTT,CASSPGQGTEAFF
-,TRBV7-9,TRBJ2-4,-,TGTGCCAGCAGCTTGGGGAACATTCAGTACTTC,CASSLGNIQYF
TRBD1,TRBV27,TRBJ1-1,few,TGTGCCAGCAGCCTTTATCACGGGACAGGGGGCACTGAAGCTTTCTTT,CASSLYHGTGGTEAFF
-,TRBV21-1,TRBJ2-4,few,TGTGCCAGCACCCCGGGGGGGTTAGCCAAAAACATTCAGTACTTC,CASTPGGLAKNIQYF
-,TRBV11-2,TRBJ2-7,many,TGTGCCAGCAGCTTAGAGCGTGCGACCGCCATGGAGCAGTACTTC,CASSLERATAMEQYF
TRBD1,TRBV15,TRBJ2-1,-,TGTGCCACCGGGACAGGGAGCCTTAGCGAATCCTACAATGAGCAGTTCTTC,CATGTGSLSESYNEQFF
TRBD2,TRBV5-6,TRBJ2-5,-,TGTGCCAGCAGGGTTTCTAGCGGGAGGGTCCAAGAGACCCAGTACTTC,CASRVSSGRVQETQYF
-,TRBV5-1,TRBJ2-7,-,TGCGCCAGCAGCTTGCAGGGCCACGAGCAGTACTTC,CASSLQGHEQYF
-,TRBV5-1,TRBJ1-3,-,TGCGCCAGCAGCCCAGGACATTCTGGAAACACCATATATTTT,CASSPGHSGNTIYF
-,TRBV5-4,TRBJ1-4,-,TGTGCCTTTGGGCGGGGGGACGGCTATGAAAAACTGTTTTTT,CAFGRGDGYEKLFF
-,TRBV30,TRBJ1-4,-,TGTGCCTGGAGTGCCACGGTAAAACTGTTTTTT,CAWSATVKLFF
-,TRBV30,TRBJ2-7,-,TGTGCCTGGAGTGTAGCCGAAAACGAGCAGTACTTC,CAWSVAENEQYF
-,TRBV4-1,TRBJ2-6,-,TGCGCCAGCAGCCAAGTCGGATCTGGGGCCAACGTCCTGACTTTC,CASSQVGSGANVLTF
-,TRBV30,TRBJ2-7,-,TGTGCCTGGAGTGCTGCGCGGTCCGAGCAGTACTTC,CAWSAARSEQYF
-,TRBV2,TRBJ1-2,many,TGTGCCAGCAGTGAATCAGCCTACTATGGCTACACCTTC,CASSESAYYGYTF
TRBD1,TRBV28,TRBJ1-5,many,TGTGCCAGCAGTCCCCAGGACAGGGGGCAGCCTCAGCCCCAGCATTTT,CASSPQDRGQPQPQHF